This T cell receptor beta chain was captured in a study of T-cell memory formation after mild COVID-19 (dated by TCRdb to the early 2020s). At the level of the whole study: TCR sequence clusters from the two donors were found to be largely donor specific. The cohort was made up of two young adult volunteers, one female and one male, who were previously healthy. Longitudinal TCRalpha and TCRbeta repertoire sequencing tracked T-cell clones expanding and contracting after mild COVID-19 in a couple of donors. Study-level results and caveats: Whether the second-wave clones peaking on day 37 were SARS-CoV-2 specific was not confirmed. Contracting CD4+ clones were found mainly in CM and EM memory subsets, while CD8+ clones were enriched in EMRA. Some responding clones were detected in pre-infection memory, suggesting pre-existing cross-reactive memory T cells joined the SARS-CoV-2 response. The study covered only a couple of mild cases, and larger cohorts including severe cases with pre-infection samples were considered necessary. From day 15 to 85, contracting clones showed balanced CD4/CD8 phenotypes, whereas a second wave of clones that expanded from day 15 to 37 leaned towards CD4+.

Ficoll-Paque density gradient centrifugation was the method used to isolate PBMCs. With regard to this clonotype: This clone's antigen is unknown. Base qualities are not recorded, but no much larger clone differs from it by a single base.

From the germline V gene, CDR1 is MGHDK and CDR2 is SYGVNS. The CDR3, from cysteine to phenylalanine, totals 15 residues. Only CDR3 DNA remains: 45 bases, in frame from the first base. Between the V and J ends, shortened by 2 bases and 1 base respectively, the junction contains 8 bases. Sequencing instrument: Illumina NovaSeq 6000. TCRalpha and TCRbeta cDNA libraries were built by 5'RACE with constant-segment primers, adding sample barcodes and unique molecular identifiers. Trizol reagent was used to extract RNA from every sample. Amplification of the libraries took two PCR steps, and the second step added a second sample barcode plus Illumina TruSeq adapters. Libraries were sequenced on an Illumina NovaSeq with 2 x 150 bp paired-end reads. The original methods were these. The reads were demultiplexed and collapsed into UMI-guided consensus sequences using migec v1.2.7. Using mixcr v2.1.11, the UMI consensuses were aligned to TRA and TRB V and J templates and assembled into clonotypes. A clonotype was counted as expanded or contracted only if both edgeR and NoisET called the change significant, with noise models trained on biological replicates. edgeR calls used a false discovery rate-adjusted p below 0.01 and a log2 fold-change threshold of 1. As an exploratory analysis of dynamics, max-normalized trajectories of the 1000 most abundant clonotypes were examined with PCA combined with hierarchical clustering. The CD4 or CD8 phenotype of responding clones was assigned using the separately sequenced CD4+ and CD8+ repertoires. The public reads were quality trimmed at Q25 with fastp and then assembled into clones with MiXCR by TCRdb, keeping productive beta chains. Entries are consolidated by CDR3 protein sequence, retaining the most common genes and DNA. For this entry, the V and J calls and clone size follow TCRdb and not the study's own pipeline. The sample table lists 560,000 or so distinct CDR3 sequences, around 15% of them with a count of one. Around 8.1% of the sample rests with the top ten.

The sequencing input was PBMCs or a T cell subset sorted from them (not recorded which). This receptor was taken from an adult woman who had mild COVID-19 (a few samples of this study predate the infection). The sample titles of this study are shuffled in the database, so cell type and time point are left out; the donor was told from shared clones. The sequence is built from TRBV25-1 and TRBJ2-2, and the D gene may be TRBD2, 6 bases matching. The nucleotides are TGTGCCAGCAGTGAAGCGGGGCTGAACACCGGGGAGCTGTTTTTT. The translation is CASSEAGLNTGELFF.